The source of this TCR beta chain is a study of cytomegalovirus exposure and HLA in healthy donors. About this clone: The antigen is not known.

Study-level points and caveats: A later examination showed that TCR association rates differed by HLA locus, with DRB1 most and HLA-C fewest. With further analysis later on, most CMV-associated TCR beta chains appeared HLA-restricted. Most subjects' HLA-A and HLA-B alleles were reportedly predicted from TCR beta sequences.

Researchers ran the PCR with 60 Vbeta and 13 Jbeta primers. Original handling: About 10 million shared chains were among around 78 million unique TCR beta chains counted in a later analysis. Only in-frame clones appear in the TCRdb table, and some are missing; sequencing was by immunoSEQ multiplex PCR. Clonal size and the V and J genes are those of that table, whereas D and trimming came from the DNA. The listing records about 200,000 clones. V lost 6 bases and J lost 5; bases outside the gene matches: 12. CDR1 SGHVS and CDR2 FNYEAQ come from the germline V gene. The CDR3 sequence is 16 residues long.

The origin of this receptor is a woman in her 30s in good health and CMV-seropositive. The sequenced material came from PBMCs. V gene TRBV7-6 combines with J gene TRBJ2-1; TRBD2 aligns across 8 bases. CDR3 in DNA: TGTGCCAGCAGATCTACAGCGGGAGTAGCAAACAATGAGCAGTTCTTC. This gives the protein CASRSTAGVANNEQFF.